Listed below are T cell receptor beta chains from one sample, sequenced in a study of shared clonotypes between healthy human individuals. Repertoires were generated with immunoSEQ multiplex PCR, while TCRdb's copy carries only in-frame clones and drops some. The top ten clones hold 1.7% of a sample with about 2,100,000 clones, under 95% of them seen once. Sequencing was done on a sample of naive CD8+ T cells from PBMCs. The receptor set was obtained from a man between 18 and 35 years old in good health. Some clones in this sample may be carry-over from other donors' samples. CDR3s include the opening cysteine and the closing phenylalanine or tryptophan. A D gene is named only where the DNA matches it firmly. Only part of the rows carry a size: once, few, many, or a class if the clone is expanded.

D gene: NA
clone size: NA
V gene: TRBV15
CDR3 length: 13
J gene: TRBJ1-2
CDR3 DNA: TGTGCCACGACGGCTGGTGATCGGTATGGCTACACCTTC
CDR3 protein: CATTAGDRYGYTF

D gene: TRBD2
clone size: NA
V gene: TRBV9
CDR3 length: 15
J gene: TRBJ2-1
CDR3 DNA: TGTGCCAGCAGCGGAACCGGGACTAGCTACAATGAGCAGTTCTTC
CDR3 protein: CASSGTGTSYNEQFF

D gene: TRBD2
clone size: NA
V gene: TRBV27
CDR3 length: 19
J gene: TRBJ2-1
CDR3 DNA: TGTGCCAGCAGTCCAGGACTAGCGGGGGGTAACGGCTCCTACAATGAGCAGTTCTTC
CDR3 protein: CASSPGLAGGNGSYNEQFF

D gene: NA
clone size: NA
V gene: TRBV30
CDR3 length: 15
J gene: TRBJ2-4
CDR3 DNA: TGTGCCTGGAGTGTAGGCGCCGGAGCCAAAAACATTCAGTACTTC
CDR3 protein: CAWSVGAGAKNIQYF

D gene: TRBD1
clone size: NA
V gene: TRBV11-2
CDR3 length: 15
J gene: TRBJ1-1
CDR3 DNA: TGTGCCAGCAGCGCTTACAGGGGGCCGAACACTGAAGCTTTCTTT
CDR3 protein: CASSAYRGPNTEAFF

D gene: TRBD2
clone size: NA
V gene: TRBV5-1
CDR3 length: 12
J gene: TRBJ2-7
CDR3 DNA: TGCGCCAGCAGCCCCACGGGGGGCGAGCAGTACTTC
CDR3 protein: CASSPTGGEQYF

D gene: NA
clone size: NA
V gene: TRBV27
CDR3 length: 14
J gene: TRBJ1-2
CDR3 DNA: TGTGCCAGCAGTTTAATCGGCAGCCCTTATGGCTACACCTTC
CDR3 protein: CASSLIGSPYGYTF

D gene: TRBD1
clone size: NA
V gene: TRBV28
CDR3 length: 15
J gene: TRBJ2-7
CDR3 DNA: TGTGCCAGCAGTTATACCCGGGACAGGGTATACGAGCAGTACTTC
CDR3 protein: CASSYTRDRVYEQYF

D gene: NA
clone size: NA
V gene: TRBV5-5
CDR3 length: 13
J gene: TRBJ1-1
CDR3 DNA: TGTGCCAGCAGCACAGGGACGAACACTGAAGCTTTCTTT
CDR3 protein: CASSTGTNTEAFF

D gene: TRBD1
clone size: NA
V gene: TRBV7-8
CDR3 length: 14
J gene: TRBJ2-1
CDR3 DNA: TGTGCCAGCAGCTTATGGACAGGGTACAATGAGCAGTTCTTC
CDR3 protein: CASSLWTGYNEQFF

D gene: NA
clone size: NA
V gene: TRBV9
CDR3 length: 15
J gene: TRBJ1-1
CDR3 DNA: TGTGCCAGCAGCGCCCCCCTGGCGCTGAACACTGAAGCTTTCTTT
CDR3 protein: CASSAPLALNTEAFF

D gene: TRBD1
clone size: NA
V gene: TRBV9
CDR3 length: 15
J gene: TRBJ1-3
CDR3 DNA: TGTGCCAGCAGCCAAGGGGGCGCCTCTGGAAACACCATATATTTT
CDR3 protein: CASSQGGASGNTIYF

D gene: NA
clone size: NA
V gene: TRBV29-1
CDR3 length: 13
J gene: TRBJ2-5
CDR3 DNA: TGCAGCGTTGAGACGGGGCCCCAAGAGACCCAGTACTTC
CDR3 protein: CSVETGPQETQYF

D gene: NA
clone size: NA
V gene: TRBV30
CDR3 length: 12
J gene: TRBJ1-2
CDR3 DNA: TGTGCCTGGAGCTCAGGGATAGATGGCTACACCTTC
CDR3 protein: CAWSSGIDGYTF

D gene: NA
clone size: NA
V gene: TRBV7-6
CDR3 length: 14
J gene: TRBJ2-6
CDR3 DNA: TGTGCCAGCAGCCAATTAGCTGGGGCCAACGTCCTGACTTTC
CDR3 protein: CASSQLAGANVLTF

D gene: NA
clone size: NA
V gene: TRBV14
CDR3 length: 16
J gene: TRBJ2-1
CDR3 DNA: TGTGCCAGCAGCCAAGATCGGGTAGGGGCGGAGAATGAGCAGTTCTTC
CDR3 protein: CASSQDRVGAENEQFF

D gene: NA
clone size: NA
V gene: TRBV5-4
CDR3 length: 13
J gene: TRBJ2-7
CDR3 DNA: TGTGCCAGCAGCCGTTTCGAGTTCTACGAGCAGTACTTC
CDR3 protein: CASSRFEFYEQYF

D gene: NA
clone size: NA
V gene: TRBV7-9
CDR3 length: 14
J gene: TRBJ2-5
CDR3 DNA: TGTGCCAGCAGCTCCCGGACCCTCCAAGAGACCCAGTACTTC
CDR3 protein: CASSSRTLQETQYF

D gene: NA
clone size: few
V gene: TRBV6-5
CDR3 length: 14
J gene: TRBJ1-1
CDR3 DNA: TGTGCCAGCAGTTACTCTCCCGAGACAGGAGAAGCTTTCTTT
CDR3 protein: CASSYSPETGEAFF

D gene: TRBD2
clone size: once
V gene: TRBV4-2
CDR3 length: 16
J gene: TRBJ2-7
CDR3 DNA: TGTGCCAGCAGCCAAATCGGACTAGTAAACTCCTACGAGCAGTACTTC
CDR3 protein: CASSQIGLVNSYEQYF

D gene: NA
clone size: NA
V gene: TRBV9
CDR3 length: 12
J gene: TRBJ2-1
CDR3 DNA: TGTGCCAGCAGCGGAGGGAAAGCTAGGCAGTTCTTC
CDR3 protein: CASSGGKARQFF

D gene: NA
clone size: NA
V gene: TRBV11-2
CDR3 length: 15
J gene: TRBJ1-2
CDR3 DNA: TGTGCCAGCAGCTTAGGGACAGCTATCAGCTATGGCTACACCTTC
CDR3 protein: CASSLGTAISYGYTF

D gene: TRBD1
clone size: NA
V gene: TRBV27
CDR3 length: 15
J gene: TRBJ2-7
CDR3 DNA: TGTGCCAGCAGTTTAGCACAGGGGGAACCCTACGAGCAGTACTTC
CDR3 protein: CASSLAQGEPYEQYF

D gene: NA
clone size: NA
V gene: TRBV7-6
CDR3 length: 16
J gene: TRBJ2-1
CDR3 DNA: TGTGCCAGCAGCTTACAATGGGGGAGCTCCTACAATGAGCAGTTCTTC
CDR3 protein: CASSLQWGSSYNEQFF

D gene: NA
clone size: NA
V gene: TRBV19
CDR3 length: 15
J gene: TRBJ2-1
CDR3 DNA: TGTGCCAGTAGTATCGGAGCGTTATCCTACAATGAGCAGTTCTTC
CDR3 protein: CASSIGALSYNEQFF

D gene: NA
clone size: NA
V gene: TRBV6-1
CDR3 length: 14
J gene: TRBJ1-1
CDR3 DNA: TGTGCCAGCATGACCCGGACGGGGAACACTGAAGCTTTCTTT
CDR3 protein: CASMTRTGNTEAFF

D gene: NA
clone size: NA
V gene: TRBV9
CDR3 length: 14
J gene: TRBJ2-7
CDR3 DNA: TGTGCCAGCAGCGTAGGCGGTGGAACCTACGAGCAGTACTTC
CDR3 protein: CASSVGGGTYEQYF

D gene: NA
clone size: NA
V gene: TRBV19
CDR3 length: 13
J gene: TRBJ2-3
CDR3 DNA: TGTGCCAGTAGTCCCGCCCCCATGGAGGGGCAGTATTTT
CDR3 protein: CASSPAPMEGQYF

D gene: NA
clone size: NA
V gene: TRBV4-2
CDR3 length: 13
J gene: TRBJ2-7
CDR3 DNA: TGTGCCAGCAGCCAAGATATAGCCTACGAGCAGTACTTC
CDR3 protein: CASSQDIAYEQYF

D gene: NA
clone size: NA
V gene: TRBV27
CDR3 length: 13
J gene: TRBJ2-1
CDR3 DNA: TGTGCCAGCAGTTGGGGGGGGGCCAATGAGCAGTTCTTC
CDR3 protein: CASSWGGANEQFF

D gene: NA
clone size: NA
V gene: TRBV27
CDR3 length: 14
J gene: TRBJ1-2
CDR3 DNA: TGTGCCAGCAGCCCCGGGGGGTTGGTCTATGGCTACACCTTC
CDR3 protein: CASSPGGLVYGYTF

D gene: TRBD2
clone size: once
V gene: TRBV7-2
CDR3 length: 18
J gene: TRBJ2-3
CDR3 DNA: TGTGCCAGCAGCTCCCACCTCGGGGGTGCGGGAGGGTTCGATACGCAGTATTTT
CDR3 protein: CASSSHLGGAGGFDTQYF

D gene: NA
clone size: NA
V gene: TRBV19
CDR3 length: 13
J gene: TRBJ2-7
CDR3 DNA: TGTGCCAGTAGTCAGGGAATTTTTTACGAGCAGTACTTC
CDR3 protein: CASSQGIFYEQYF

D gene: NA
clone size: NA
V gene: TRBV28
CDR3 length: 14
J gene: TRBJ1-1
CDR3 DNA: TGTGCCAGCAGTATACCGGGACCGCGGACTGAAGCTTTCTTT
CDR3 protein: CASSIPGPRTEAFF

D gene: NA
clone size: NA
V gene: TRBV11-2
CDR3 length: 14
J gene: TRBJ2-5
CDR3 DNA: TGTGCCAGCAGCTTAGTGTGGCAGGGACAGACCCAGTACTTC
CDR3 protein: CASSLVWQGQTQYF

D gene: NA
clone size: NA
V gene: TRBV18
CDR3 length: 15
J gene: TRBJ2-7
CDR3 DNA: TGTGCCAGCTCACCACCGGAAACCGATACCTACGAGCAGTACTTC
CDR3 protein: CASSPPETDTYEQYF

D gene: TRBD2
clone size: NA
V gene: TRBV7-6
CDR3 length: 17
J gene: TRBJ2-1
CDR3 DNA: TGTGCCAGCAGACAAGGACTAGCGGGAGGGCTAGTAGATGAGCAGTTCTTC
CDR3 protein: CASRQGLAGGLVDEQFF

D gene: TRBD1
clone size: NA
V gene: TRBV5-6
CDR3 length: 15
J gene: TRBJ1-1
CDR3 DNA: TGTGCCAGCAGCTTTCAACAGGGGGAGGACACTGAAGCTTTCTTT
CDR3 protein: CASSFQQGEDTEAFF

D gene: NA
clone size: NA
V gene: TRBV28
CDR3 length: 11
J gene: TRBJ2-1
CDR3 DNA: TGTGCCAGCAGTTTCGCGGGGTCACAGTTCTTC
CDR3 protein: CASSFAGSQFF

D gene: NA
clone size: NA
V gene: TRBV6-5
CDR3 length: 14
J gene: TRBJ2-2
CDR3 DNA: TGTGCCAGCAGTCCTTCTAGGGGGTCCGGGGAGCTGTTTTTT
CDR3 protein: CASSPSRGSGELFF

D gene: NA
clone size: NA
V gene: TRBV28
CDR3 length: 16
J gene: TRBJ1-4
CDR3 DNA: TGTGCCAGCAGTACGGACCTCCTGATCCTAAATGAAAAACTGTTTTTT
CDR3 protein: CASSTDLLILNEKLFF

D gene: NA
clone size: NA
V gene: TRBV28
CDR3 length: 11
J gene: TRBJ1-1
CDR3 DNA: TGTGCCAGCAGCCCCACGACTGAAGCTTTCTTT
CDR3 protein: CASSPTTEAFF

D gene: NA
clone size: NA
V gene: TRBV19
CDR3 length: 15
J gene: TRBJ1-5
CDR3 DNA: TGTGCCAGTACCCCGGGACACCCTAGCAATCAGCCCCAGCATTTT
CDR3 protein: CASTPGHPSNQPQHF